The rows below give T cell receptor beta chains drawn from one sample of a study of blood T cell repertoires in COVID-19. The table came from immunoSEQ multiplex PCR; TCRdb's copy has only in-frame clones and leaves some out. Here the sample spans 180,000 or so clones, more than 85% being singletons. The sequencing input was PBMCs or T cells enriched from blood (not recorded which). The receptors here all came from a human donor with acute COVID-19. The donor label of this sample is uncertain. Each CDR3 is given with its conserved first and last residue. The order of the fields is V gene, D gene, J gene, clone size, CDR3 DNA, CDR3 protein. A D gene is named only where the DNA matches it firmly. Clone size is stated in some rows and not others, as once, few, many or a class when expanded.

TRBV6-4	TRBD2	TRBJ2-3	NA	TGTGCCAGCAGTCACTCGGGGGGGAGCACAGATACGCAGTATTTT	CASSHSGGSTDTQYF
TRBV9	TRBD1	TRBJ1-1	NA	TGTGCCAGCAGCGTAGTTCCAGAGGGACAGGGTTTTTCGTTT	CASSVVPEGQGFSF
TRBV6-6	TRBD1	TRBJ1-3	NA	TGTGCCAGCAGTGGTCGGGACAGCTACTCTGGAAACACCATATATTTT	CASSGRDSYSGNTIYF
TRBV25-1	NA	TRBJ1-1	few	TGTGCCAGCACCCTCGGTGGTGTGAACACTGAAGCTTTCTTT	CASTLGGVNTEAFF
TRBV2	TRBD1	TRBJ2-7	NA	TGTGCCAGCAGTCTGGGGACAGGGGGCTACGAGCAGTACTTC	CASSLGTGGYEQYF
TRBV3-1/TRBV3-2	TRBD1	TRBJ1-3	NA	TGTGCCAGCAGCCTTATGGACAGGGGGTGGGGAAACACCATATATTTT	CASSLMDRGWGNTIYF
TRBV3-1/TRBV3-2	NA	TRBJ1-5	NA	TGTGCCAGCAGCCAAGATCCGGGAAATCAGCCCCAGCATTTT	CASSQDPGNQPQHF
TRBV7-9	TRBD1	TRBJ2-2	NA	TGTGCCAGCAGCTTCGAGACAGGGGGCATCAGGAACACCGGGGAGCTGTTTTTT	CASSFETGGIRNTGELFF
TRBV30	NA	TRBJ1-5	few	TGTGCCTGGAGCCCCCAAGGGGATCAGCCCCAGCATTTT	CAWSPQGDQPQHF
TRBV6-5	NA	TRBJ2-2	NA	TGTGCCAGCAGTTATCTTTTAGGCCTAGGAGGCGGGGAGCTGTTTTTT	CASSYLLGLGGGELFF
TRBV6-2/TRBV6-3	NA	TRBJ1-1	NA	TGTGCCAGCAGTCGGTTCACTGAAGCTTTCTTT	CASSRFTEAFF
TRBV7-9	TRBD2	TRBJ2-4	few	TGTGCCAGCAGCTTACCACTAGCGGGGGTCGGAAACATTCAGTACTTC	CASSLPLAGVGNIQYF
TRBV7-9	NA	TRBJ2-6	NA	TGTGCCAGCAGCTTATACCACGGACAGACTATCTCTGGGGCCAACGTCCTGACTTTC	CASSLYHGQTISGANVLTF
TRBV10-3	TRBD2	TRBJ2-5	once	TGTGCCATCCGGGGGGGAGGGCAAGAGACCCAGTACTTC	CAIRGGGQETQYF
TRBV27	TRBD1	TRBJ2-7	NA	TGTGCCAGCATTCCGAGGGGGCGCAACGAGCAGTACTTC	CASIPRGRNEQYF
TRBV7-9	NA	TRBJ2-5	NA	TGTGCCAGCAGCTCCTCGCGGGGCTCCCAAGAGACCCAGTACTTC	CASSSSRGSQETQYF
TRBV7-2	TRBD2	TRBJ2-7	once	TGTGCCAGCAGCTTAGAGCGGGGACCCTACGAGCAGTACTTC	CASSLERGPYEQYF
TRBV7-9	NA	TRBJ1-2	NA	TGTGCCAGCAGCCCCCTGGGGGGGTTGGGTGGCTACACCTTC	CASSPLGGLGGYTF
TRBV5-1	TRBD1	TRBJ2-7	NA	TGCGCCAGCAGCGCCGGGACAGACCGCTCCTACGAGCAGTACTTC	CASSAGTDRSYEQYF
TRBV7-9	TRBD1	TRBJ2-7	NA	TGTGCCAGCAGCCGACAGGGGGCCCACGAGCAGTACTTC	CASSRQGAHEQYF
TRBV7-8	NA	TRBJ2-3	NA	TGTGCCAGCAGCGAAAACTTCCGACAGGCTAGCACAGATACGCAGTATTTT	CASSENFRQASTDTQYF
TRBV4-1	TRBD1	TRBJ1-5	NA	TGCGCCAGCAGCCAAGTGACAGGGAACAATCAGCCCCAGCATTTT	CASSQVTGNNQPQHF
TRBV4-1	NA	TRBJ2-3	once	TGCGCCAGCGCCTACATGCCCCAGGGCAGCACAGATACGCAGTATTTT	CASAYMPQGSTDTQYF
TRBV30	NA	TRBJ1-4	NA	TGTGCCTGGAGCCCGGACACGTTAAATGAAAAACTGTTTTTT	CAWSPDTLNEKLFF
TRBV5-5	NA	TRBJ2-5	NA	TGTGCCAGCAGCTTAATTCGGTACCAAGAGACCCAGTACTTC	CASSLIRYQETQYF
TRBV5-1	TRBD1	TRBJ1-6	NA	TGCGCCAGCAGCTTCGGACAGGGAGCTTCACCCCTCCACTTT	CASSFGQGASPLHF
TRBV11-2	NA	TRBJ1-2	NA	TGTGCCAGCAGCTCACCGGGGGGTCACTATGGCTACACCTTC	CASSSPGGHYGYTF
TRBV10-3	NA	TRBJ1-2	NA	TGTGCCATCAGCAAAGGGGGGGATGGCTACACCTTC	CAISKGGDGYTF
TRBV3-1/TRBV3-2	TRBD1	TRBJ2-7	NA	TGTGCCAGCAGCCAAGTCGTAGGGACAGGCTTGATCTTC	CASSQVVGTGLIF
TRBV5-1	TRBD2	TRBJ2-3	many	TGCGCCAGCCGAGGCGGGGGGGCCACAGATACGCAGTATTTT	CASRGGGATDTQYF
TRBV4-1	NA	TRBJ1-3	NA	TGCGCCAGCAGCCAAGATCCGGGGGTAACGAGCTCTGGAAACACCATATATTTT	CASSQDPGVTSSGNTIYF
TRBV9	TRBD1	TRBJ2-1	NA	TGTGCCAGCAGCGTAGCGACTTGGACAGGGAGCAATGAGCAGTTCTTC	CASSVATWTGSNEQFF